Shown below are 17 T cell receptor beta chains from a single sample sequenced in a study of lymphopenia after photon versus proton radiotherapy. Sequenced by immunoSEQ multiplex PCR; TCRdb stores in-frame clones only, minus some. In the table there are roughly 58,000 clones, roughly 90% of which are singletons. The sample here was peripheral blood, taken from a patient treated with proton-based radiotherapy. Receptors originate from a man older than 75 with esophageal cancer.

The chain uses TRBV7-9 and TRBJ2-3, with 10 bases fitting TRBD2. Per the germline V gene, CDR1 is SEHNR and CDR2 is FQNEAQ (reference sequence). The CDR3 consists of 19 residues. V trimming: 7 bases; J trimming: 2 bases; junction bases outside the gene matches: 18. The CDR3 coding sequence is TGTGCCAGCACAGCGGGGGGGCATGAAGTCGGTGTGTCCACAGATACGCAGTATTTT. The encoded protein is CASTAGGHEVGVSTDTQYF.

CDR3 DNA: TGCGCCAGCAGCCAAACCGGGACAGGGGCGAATGAGCAGTTCTTC. Its translation: CASSQTGTGANEQFF. The chain joins TRBV4-1 to TRBJ2-1; 10 bases line up with TRBD1. This CDR3 spans 15 amino acids. With 2 bases clipped from V and 7 bases from J, the junction kept 5 bases outside the gene matches. Looked up from germline, CDR1 is MGHRA and CDR2 is YSYEKL.

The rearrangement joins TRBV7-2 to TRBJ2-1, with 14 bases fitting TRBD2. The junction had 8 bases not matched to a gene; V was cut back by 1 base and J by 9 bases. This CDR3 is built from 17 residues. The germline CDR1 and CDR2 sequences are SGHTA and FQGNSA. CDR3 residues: CASSLVGTSGSLGEQFF. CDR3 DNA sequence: TGTGCCAGCAGCTTAGTGGGGACTAGCGGGAGTTTGGGTGAGCAGTTCTTC.

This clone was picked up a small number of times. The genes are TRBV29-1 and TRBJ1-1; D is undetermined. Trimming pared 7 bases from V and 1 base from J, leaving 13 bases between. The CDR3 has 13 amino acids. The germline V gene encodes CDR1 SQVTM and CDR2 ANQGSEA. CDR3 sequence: CSASEGTNTEAFF. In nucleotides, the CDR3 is TGCAGCGCATCGGAGGGAACGAACACTGAAGCTTTCTTT.

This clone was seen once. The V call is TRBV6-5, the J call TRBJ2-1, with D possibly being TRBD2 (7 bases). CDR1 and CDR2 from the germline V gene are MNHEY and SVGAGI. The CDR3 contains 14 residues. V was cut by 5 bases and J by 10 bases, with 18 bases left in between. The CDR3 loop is CASSISGTLAEQFF. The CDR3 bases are TGTGCCAGCAGTATCAGCGGGACACTAGCAGAGCAGTTCTTC.

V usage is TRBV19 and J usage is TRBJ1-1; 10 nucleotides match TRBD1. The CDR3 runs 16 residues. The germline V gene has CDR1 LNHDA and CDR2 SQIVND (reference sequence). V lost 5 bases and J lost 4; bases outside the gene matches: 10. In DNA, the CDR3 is TGTGCCAGTAGTCCCGGACAGGGGGGTTGGGGCACTGAAGCTTTCTTT. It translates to CASSPGQGGWGTEAFF.

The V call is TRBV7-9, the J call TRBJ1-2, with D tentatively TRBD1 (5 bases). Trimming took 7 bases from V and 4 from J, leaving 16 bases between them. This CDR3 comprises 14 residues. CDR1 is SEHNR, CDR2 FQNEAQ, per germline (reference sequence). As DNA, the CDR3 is TGTGCCAGCACCAAAGCCCGGGACGCCTATGGCTACACCTTC. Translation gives CASTKARDAYGYTF.

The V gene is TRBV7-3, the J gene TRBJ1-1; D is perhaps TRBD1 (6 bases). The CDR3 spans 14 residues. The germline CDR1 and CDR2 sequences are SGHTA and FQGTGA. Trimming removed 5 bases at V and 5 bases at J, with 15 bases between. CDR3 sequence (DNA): TGTGCCAGCAGCCCGCCGACAGGAAGGACTGAAGCTTTCTTT. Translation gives CASSPPTGRTEAFF.

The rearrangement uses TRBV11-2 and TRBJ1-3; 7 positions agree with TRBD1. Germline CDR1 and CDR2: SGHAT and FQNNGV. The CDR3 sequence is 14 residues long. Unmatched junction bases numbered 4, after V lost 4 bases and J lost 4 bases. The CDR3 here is CASSSLTGGNTIYF. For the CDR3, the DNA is TGTGCCAGCAGCTCTCTGACAGGGGGAAACACCATATATTTT.

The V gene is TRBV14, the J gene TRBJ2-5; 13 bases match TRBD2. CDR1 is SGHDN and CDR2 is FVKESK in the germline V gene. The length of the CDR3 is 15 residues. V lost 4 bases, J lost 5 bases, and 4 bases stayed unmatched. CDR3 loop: CASSRTSGGAETQYF. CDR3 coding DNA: TGTGCCAGCAGCCGGACTAGCGGGGGTGCGGAGACCCAGTACTTC.

CDR3 DNA: TGTGCCAGCTCACCGGAGGTGTGGGCAGATACGCAGTATTTT. Its translation: CASSPEVWADTQYF. This chain links TRBV18 with TRBJ2-3; the D gene is possibly TRBD2 (5 bases). CDR1 KGHSH and CDR2 LQKENI come from the germline V gene. This CDR3 region has 14 residues. V gave up 3 bases and J gave up 4 bases, with 11 bases separating them. Complete variable domain (other parts from reference TRBV18 and TRBJ2-3): NAGVMQNPRHLVRRRGQEARLRCSPMKGHSHVYWYRQLPEEGLKFMVYLQKENIIDESGMPKERFSAEFPKEGPSILRIQQVVRGDSAAYFCASSPEVWADTQYFGPGTRLTVL.

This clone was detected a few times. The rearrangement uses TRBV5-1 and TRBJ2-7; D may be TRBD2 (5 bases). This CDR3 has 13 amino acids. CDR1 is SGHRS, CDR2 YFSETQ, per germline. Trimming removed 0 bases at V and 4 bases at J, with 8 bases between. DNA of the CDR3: TGCGCCAGCAGCTTGGCGGGGTTGTACGAGCAGTACTTC. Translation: CASSLAGLYEQYF.

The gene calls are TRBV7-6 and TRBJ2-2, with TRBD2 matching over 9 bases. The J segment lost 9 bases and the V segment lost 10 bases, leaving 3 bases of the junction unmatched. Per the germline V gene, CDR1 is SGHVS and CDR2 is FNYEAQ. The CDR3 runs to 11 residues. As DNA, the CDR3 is TGTGCCACCGGGACTAGCAGGGAGCTGTTTTTT. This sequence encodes CATGTSRELFF. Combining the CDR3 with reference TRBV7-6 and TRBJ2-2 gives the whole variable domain GAGVSQSPRYKVTKRGQDVALRCDPISGHVSLYWYRQALGQGPEFLTYFNYEAQQDKSGLPNDRFSAERPEGSISTLTIQRTEQRDSAMYRCATGTSRELFFGEGSRLTVL.

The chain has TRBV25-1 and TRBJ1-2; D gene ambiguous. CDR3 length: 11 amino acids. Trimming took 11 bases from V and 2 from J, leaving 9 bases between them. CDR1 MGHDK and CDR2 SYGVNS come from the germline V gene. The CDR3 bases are TGTGCCGTGGGAGGGAACTATGGCTACACCTTC. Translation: CAVGGNYGYTF.

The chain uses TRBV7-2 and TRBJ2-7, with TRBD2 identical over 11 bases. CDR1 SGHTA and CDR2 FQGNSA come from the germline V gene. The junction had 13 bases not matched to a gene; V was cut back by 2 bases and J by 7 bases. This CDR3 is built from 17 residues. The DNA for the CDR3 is TGTGCCAGCAGCTTATCTAGCGGGGGGCCTACGACTATAGAGCAGTACTTC. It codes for CASSLSSGGPTTIEQYF.

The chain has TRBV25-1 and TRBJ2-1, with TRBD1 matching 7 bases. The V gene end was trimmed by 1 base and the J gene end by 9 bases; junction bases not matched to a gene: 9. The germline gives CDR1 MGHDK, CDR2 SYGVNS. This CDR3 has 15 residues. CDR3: CASSELTGVGSEQFF. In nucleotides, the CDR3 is TGTGCCAGCAGTGAATTAACAGGGGTAGGTAGTGAGCAGTTCTTC. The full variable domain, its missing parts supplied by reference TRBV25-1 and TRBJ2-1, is EADIYQTPRYLVIGTGKKITLECSQTMGHDKMYWYQQDPGMELHLIHYSYGVNSTEKGDLSSESTVSRIRTEHFPLTLESARPSHTSQYLCASSELTGVGSEQFFGPGTRLTVL.

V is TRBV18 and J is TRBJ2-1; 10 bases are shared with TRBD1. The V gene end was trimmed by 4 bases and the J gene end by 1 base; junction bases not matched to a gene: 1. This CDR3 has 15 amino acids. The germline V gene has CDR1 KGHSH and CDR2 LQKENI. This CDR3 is CASSRDRGSYNEQFF. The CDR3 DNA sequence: TGTGCCAGCTCACGGGACAGGGGTTCCTACAATGAGCAGTTCTTC. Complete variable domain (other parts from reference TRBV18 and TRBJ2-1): NAGVMQNPRHLVRRRGQEARLRCSPMKGHSHVYWYRQLPEEGLKFMVYLQKENIIDESGMPKERFSAEFPKEGPSILRIQQVVRGDSAAYFCASSRDRGSYNEQFFGPGTRLTVL.